One and the same sample provided the 8 T cell receptor beta chains below, sequenced in a study of blood T cell repertoires in COVID-19. Data came from immunoSEQ multiplex PCR; TCRdb stores just in-frame clones and leaves some out. In the table there are about 320,000 clones, about 91% of which are singletons. The sample taken for sequencing was peripheral blood. These receptors were taken from a woman in her twenties or thirties with COVID-19, enrolled during active disease.

Turning to this clone: Just one base apart from a much larger clone, this may be a read error. This CDR3 is also generated by other DNA sequences in the sample. This chain links TRBV3-1 (or the pseudogene TRBV3-2) with TRBJ2-7, with 8 positions matching TRBD1. The germline CDR1 and CDR2 sequences are LGHDT and YNNKEL (reference sequence). V shed 3 bases, J shed 2 bases, and the junction held 0 bases outside the gene matches. The CDR3 sequence is 13 residues long. Here the CDR3 DNA reads TGTGCCAGCAGCCAGGGACAGGCCTACGAGCAGTACTTC. Translated: CASSQGQAYEQYF.

This rearrangement joins TRBV5-1 to TRBJ1-2, with no clear D. This CDR3 has 15 residues. CDR1 SGHRS and CDR2 YFSETQ come from the germline V gene. The germline V and J ends were trimmed by 4 bases and 8 bases, with 21 bases remaining between them. Here the CDR3 reads CASSESTLETGGYTF. As DNA, the CDR3 is TGCGCCAGCAGCGAATCTACCCTGGAGACTGGGGGCTACACCTTC.

This CDR3 reads CASSVEIGQLYEQYF. The CDR3 nucleotides read TGCGCCAGCAGCGTGGAAATAGGACAGCTTTACGAGCAGTACTTC. The chain combines TRBV5-1 with TRBJ2-7; tentatively, D is TRBD1 (6 bases). Germline V gene data show CDR1 as SGHRS and CDR2 as YFSETQ. Trimming took 4 bases from V and 4 from J, leaving 18 bases between them. This CDR3 spans 15 amino acids. The full variable domain, completed using reference TRBV5-1 and TRBJ2-7, is KAGVTQTPRYLIKTRGQQVTLSCSPISGHRSVSWYQQTPGQGLQFLFEYFSETQRNKGNFPGRFSGRQFSNSRSEMNVSTLELGDSALYLCASSVEIGQLYEQYFGPGTRLTVT.

The CDR3 sequence is CASSQDRDYGYTF. The CDR3 nucleotides are TGTGCCAGCAGCCAAGACCGGGACTATGGCTACACCTTC. This sequence joins TRBV4-2 and TRBJ1-2; D remains ambiguous. V lost 0 bases, J lost 3 bases, and 5 bases lay in between. Germline CDR1 and CDR2: LGHNA and YNFKEQ. This CDR3 comprises 13 residues.

This chain joins TRBV3-1 (or the pseudogene TRBV3-2) and TRBJ2-5; TRBD1 aligns across 12 bases. J lost 5 bases, V lost 5 bases, and 9 bases had no gene match. CDR1 and CDR2 from the germline V gene are LGHDT and YNNKEL (reference sequence). This CDR3 has 16 amino acids. CDR3: CASSVRDRGRLETQYF. For the CDR3, the DNA is TGTGCCAGCAGCGTACGGGACAGGGGGCGCTTGGAGACCCAGTACTTC.

This chain joins TRBV29-1 and TRBJ2-1, with D tentatively TRBD1 (5 bases). CDR1 and CDR2 from the germline V gene are SQVTM and ANQGSEA. The germline V and J ends were trimmed by 5 bases and 8 bases, with 13 bases remaining between them. The CDR3 spans 12 residues. The CDR3 nucleotides are TGCAGCGTTTCAGGGTGGGCGGATGAGCAGTTCTTC. This sequence encodes CSVSGWADEQFF.

The chain has TRBV2 and TRBJ2-2, with D perhaps TRBD2 (5 bases). V was shortened by 1 base and J by 0 bases, with 6 bases between the two germline ends. This CDR3 comprises 15 residues. The germline V gene has CDR1 SNHLY and CDR2 FYNNEI. In nucleotides, the CDR3 is TGTGCCAGCAGTGAAGAGGGAGCGAACACCGGGGAGCTGTTTTTT. Residues: CASSEEGANTGELFF.

The chain is built from TRBV2 and TRBJ1-2; possible D gene TRBD1, 5 bases. Trimming left V 8 bases short and J 8 bases short, with 18 bases between. CDR1 and CDR2 from the germline V gene are SNHLY and FYNNEI. The CDR3 totals 13 residues. CDR3 residues: CASRPHTTEGYTF. In DNA, the CDR3 is TGTGCCAGCCGCCCACATACGACAGAAGGCTACACCTTC. The full variable domain, in which reference TRBV2 and TRBJ1-2 provide the parts outside the CDR3, is EPEVTQTPSHQVTQMGQEVILRCVPISNHLYFYWYRQILGQKVEFLVSFYNNEISEKSEIFDDQFSVERPDGSNFTLKIRSTKLEDSAMYFCASRPHTTEGYTFGSGTRLTVV.